This TCR beta chain was captured in a study of CD8 T cells in ankylosing spondylitis. Notes on the study in general: In ankylosing spondylitis blood, a motif of about 8 highly homologous TCR beta variants appeared characteristic. Significantly higher representation of disease-linked clones was reported for matched ankylosing spondylitis synovial fluid.

TCRdb reprocessed the 5' RACE reads with MiXCR, giving one entry per CDR3 protein. Here the sample spans fewer than 550,000 distinct CDR3 sequences, roughly 5.2% being singletons. Deletions cut 5 bases from V and 1 base from J, with 15 bases between. The CDR3 is 15 residues long. CDR1 and CDR2 from the germline V gene are MNHEY and SVGAGI. This clonotype was recorded at least ten times. Its specificity is unknown. The chain links TRBV6-5 to TRBJ2-7; tentatively, D is TRBD1 (7 bases). The TCR originated in a male donor with ankylosing spondylitis. Specimen: blood, either unsorted or a sorted T cell fraction (not recorded which). The CDR3, as DNA: TGTGCCAGCAGTGCGTCAGGGGGGATTTCCTACGAGCAGTACTTC. It translates to CASSASGGISYEQYF.